The TCR beta chain under discussion was sequenced for a study of cytomegalovirus exposure and HLA in healthy donors. Notes on the study in general: At a 0.05 false discovery rate, a later analysis found 18,000 or so TCR beta sequences to be associated with HLA alleles. The study put some 160 TCR beta chains on its list as cytomegalovirus-associated. Follow-up analysis later connected one missense variant in DCLRE1C with trimming of TCR beta V- and J-genes.

This CDR3 spans 15 amino acids. Per germline, CDR1 SGHVS and CDR2 FNYEAQ. V gave up 1 base and J gave up 9 bases; unmatched junction bases: 6. As for this clone: Its target is unknown.

The PCR was carried out with 60 Vbeta primers and 13 Jbeta primers. In the original processing: Later, an analysis found roughly 80 million unique TCR beta chains, and about 9.9 million of these were shared. The protocol was immunoSEQ multiplex PCR, while the TCRdb copy is restricted to in-frame clones and leaves out a portion. The V and J calls and clone size were taken over from that table, and D and trimming were inferred from the DNA. The sample holds 150,000 to 200,000 clones. This chain connects TRBV7-6 to TRBJ2-1, with 10 bases that match TRBD2. This TCR was sampled from a boy aged 10-17 years in good health and CMV-seronegative. The sample consisted of PBMCs. CDR3 nucleotide sequence: TGTGCCAGCAGCTTAGACCCTAGCGGGGGCGGTGAGCAGTTCTTC. It specifies CASSLDPSGGGEQFF.